The present TCR beta chain was sequenced within a study of T cells in Graves' hyperthyroidism and ophthalmopathy. Regarding the study as a whole: Among clonotypes expanded in thyroid above 0.001, most were also found in blood.

TCR beta CDR3 regions were amplified from RNA transcripts. With the HTBI primer set, the TCR CDR3 went through a first round of RT-PCR. TCRdb passed the multiplex PCR reads through MiXCR, listing each CDR3 protein once. The table shows about 840,000 distinct CDR3 sequences, with more than 30% occurring only once. In the case of this clonotype: Its antigen is as yet unknown.

The CDR3 consists of 16 residues. The V end lost 4 bases, the J end lost 4 bases, and 19 bases lay between the germline ends. This sequence was found in a man aged 18 to 29 with Graves' hyperthyroidism. V and J are TRBV12-3 or TRBV12-4 and TRBJ1-2; D not resolved. Sequenced material: blood. The CDR3 sequence: CASSSVSFLSGYGYTF. Written as DNA, the CDR3 is TGTGCCAGCAGTTCTGTTTCGTTCCTTAGTGGCTATGGCTACACCTTC.